Shown below are 12 T cell receptor beta chains from a single sample sequenced in a study of cytomegalovirus exposure and HLA in healthy donors (dated by TCRdb to 2015 to 2018). Receptor amplification or capture employed the immunoSEQ multiplex PCR assay. For the multiplex PCR, a mixture combining 60 forward primers for TCR Vbeta segments and 13 reverse primers for TCR Jbeta segments was used. Not all clones reach the TCRdb copy of this immuneACCESS table, which keeps in-frame sequences only. Checked studies attribute under half of the gap to unresolved V genes and leave the rest unexplained. The sample's records list under 65,000 clones. The top ten clones comprise roughly an eighth of the sample. Material for sequencing was PBMCs. The source is a woman younger than 45 in good health and CMV-seropositive.

V and J are TRBV19 and TRBJ1-2; tentatively, D is TRBD1 (6 bases). The CDR3 has 14 amino acids. Trimming removed 3 bases from V and 8 bases from J, with 16 bases in between. Germline V gives CDR1 LNHDA, CDR2 SQIVND (reference sequence). In nucleotides, the CDR3 is TGTGCCAGTAGTATGGCAGGGGTCGGTAACGGCTACACCTTC. Translation: CASSMAGVGNGYTF. Looking up the rest from reference TRBV19 and TRBJ1-2 gives the full variable domain: DGGITQSPKYLFRKEGQNVTLSCEQNLNHDAMYWYRQDPGQGLRLIYYSQIVNDFQKGDIAEGYSVSREKKESFPLTVTSAQKNPTAFYLCASSMAGVGNGYTFGSGTRLTVV.

The genes are TRBV27 and TRBJ1-5; 8 nucleotides match TRBD1. Germline V gene data show CDR1 as MNHEY and CDR2 as SMNVEV (reference sequence). The ends lost 5 bases at V and 4 bases at J; junction bases unmatched: 7. There are 15 residues in the CDR3. CDR3 sequence reads: CASSVSWTGNQPQHF. In DNA form, the CDR3 reads TGTGCCAGCAGTGTTTCTTGGACAGGGAATCAGCCCCAGCATTTT.

The chain employs TRBV6-6 and TRBJ2-7, with 7 bases matching TRBD1. CDR3 length: 14 residues. Trimming removed 2 bases from V and 4 bases from J; junction bases left unmatched: 5. Looked up from germline, CDR1 is MNHNY and CDR2 is SVGAGI (reference sequence). The CDR3 bases are TGTGCCAGCAGTTACCCCGACAGGGCTTACGAGCAGTACTTC. Residues: CASSYPDRAYEQYF.

The gene calls are TRBV6-5 and TRBJ1-6; D unresolved. The CDR3 runs to 15 residues. The V gene lost 2 bases and the J gene lost 7 bases, with 12 bases spanning the gap. The V gene's germline CDR1 is MNHEY and CDR2 SVGAGI. The CDR3 here is CASSYGAGRNSPLHF. CDR3 DNA sequence: TGTGCCAGCAGTTACGGAGCGGGTCGGAATTCACCCCTCCACTTT.

This chain links TRBV27 with TRBJ2-5, with TRBD1 identical over 7 bases. This CDR3 is built from 14 residues. Losses at the gene ends were 5 bases for V and 7 bases for J; bases not matched to a gene: 10. Per germline, CDR1 MNHEY and CDR2 SMNVEV (reference sequence). In nucleotides, the CDR3 is TGTGCCAGCAGTCCCGGGGACAGAGTGGCGACCCAGTACTTC. It encodes CASSPGDRVATQYF.

The rearrangement joins TRBV29-1 to TRBJ2-3, with TRBD2 identical over 11 bases. Germline CDR1 is SQVTM and CDR2 is ANQGSEA. This CDR3 has 14 amino acids. V shed 6 bases, J shed 0 bases, and the junction held 2 bases outside the gene matches. This CDR3 reads CSVRLAGSTDTQYF. CDR3 DNA sequence: TGCAGCGTGAGACTAGCGGGAAGCACAGATACGCAGTATTTT.

The CDR3 reads CASRGIQGGSPLHF. CDR3 sequence (DNA): TGTGCCAGCAGAGGGATACAGGGGGGATCACCCCTCCACTTT. This rearrangement joins TRBV2 to TRBJ1-6, with 8 bases lining up with TRBD1. This CDR3 comprises 14 residues. J lost 10 bases, V lost 6 bases, and 8 bases had no gene match. The germline V gene has CDR1 SNHLY and CDR2 FYNNEI.

V and J are TRBV5-1 and TRBJ2-7; 7 bases map to TRBD1. Germline-derived CDR1 and CDR2 are SGHRS and YFSETQ. V was clipped by 0 bases and J by 3 bases; unmatched bases: 9. The CDR3 sequence is 16 residues long. CDR3 sequence (DNA): TGCGCCAGCAGCTTGGACGGGACAGCTACATTCTACGAGCAGTACTTC. This encodes CASSLDGTATFYEQYF.

The genes are TRBV5-1 and TRBJ1-1, with a possible D match to TRBD1 (5 bases). CDR3 length: 14 amino acids. V gave up 0 bases and J gave up 2 bases, with 8 bases separating them. CDR1 SGHRS and CDR2 YFSETQ come from the germline V gene. The CDR3 here is CASSLARTNTEAFF. In nucleotides, the CDR3 is TGCGCCAGCAGCTTGGCCCGGACAAACACTGAAGCTTTCTTT.

The chain joins TRBV28 to TRBJ1-2, with TRBD1 matching over 7 bases. The CDR3 has 14 residues. CDR1 and CDR2 from the germline V gene are MDHEN and SYDVKM. V was clipped by 8 bases and J by 2 bases; unmatched bases: 8. CDR3 DNA sequence: TGTGCCAGCCTTGAGGGGACAGCAAACTATGGCTACACCTTC. It is translated as CASLEGTANYGYTF.

V and J are TRBV15 and TRBJ1-2; D ambiguous. The length of the CDR3 is 12 residues. Trimming cost V 3 bases and J 2 bases, with 4 bases left between them. Germline-derived CDR1 and CDR2 are LNHNV and YYDKDF (reference sequence). The CDR3 region has the DNA TGTGCCACCAGCAGGGCAAACTATGGCTACACCTTC. Its protein is CATSRANYGYTF.

This chain connects TRBV7-9 to TRBJ2-3; D might be TRBD2 (6 bases). Trimming stripped 5 bases from V and 1 base from J, with 10 bases between. The CDR3 is made up of 14 amino acids. Germline-derived CDR1 and CDR2 are SEHNR and FQNEAQ (reference sequence). The CDR3 DNA sequence: TGTGCCAGCAGCCAGAAGCGGGGCACAGATACGCAGTATTTT. Translating it yields CASSQKRGTDTQYF.